The 31 T cell receptor beta chains listed next were all sequenced from one sample in a study of T-cell reconstitution after alpha-beta-depleted transplantation in children. Library preparation (for TCRbeta) was performed with unique molecular identifiers. MiXCR was run by TCRdb on the PCR reads, yielding one entry per CDR3 protein. Found here are some 640,000 distinct CDR3 sequences, approximately 16% of them singletons; the top ten hold 1.1%. The sample in question was PBMCs from the stem cell graft donor, obtained from the stem cell graft. The origin of the receptors is a human donor who donated a stem cell graft to a child with acute myeloid leukemia.

This clonotype was recorded a few times. The V and J genes are TRBV20-1 and TRBJ2-3, with D perhaps TRBD1 (6 bases). This CDR3 is 13 amino acids long. Germline V gene lookup returns CDR1 DFQATT and CDR2 SNEGSKA (reference sequence). With 6 bases removed from V and 2 bases from J, the gap between germline ends came to 12 bases. The CDR3 is CSANRVNTDTQYF. The CDR3 nucleotides are TGCAGTGCGAACAGGGTTAACACAGATACGCAGTATTTT.

This rearrangement joins TRBV6-1 to TRBJ1-2; the match to TRBD1 covers 7 bases. CDR1 MNHNS and CDR2 SASEGT come from the germline V gene. The V segment lost 0 bases and the J segment 5 bases; nucleotides outside the gene matches: 9. The length of the CDR3 is 16 residues. The CDR3 DNA reads TGTGCCAGCAGTGAAGCAGGACGGGACAGAATTTATGGCTACACCTTC. Translation gives CASSEAGRDRIYGYTF.

This clonotype was seen a few times. The rearrangement uses TRBV5-5 and TRBJ1-1, with D possibly being TRBD1 (5 bases). Germline CDR1 and CDR2: SGHKS and YYEKEE (reference sequence). V lost 2 bases and J lost 5, with 19 bases in between. This CDR3 contains 16 residues. For the CDR3, the DNA is TGTGCCAGCAGCTTAAGGGGACCCCAACAGCCAACTGAAGCTTTCTTT. Its translation is CASSLRGPQQPTEAFF.

A few counts support this clonotype. The chain couples TRBV20-1 to TRBJ2-1, with 11 positions matching TRBD2. The CDR3 totals 14 residues. The J segment lost 7 bases and the V segment lost 6 bases, leaving 8 bases of the junction unmatched. The V gene's germline CDR1 is DFQATT and CDR2 SNEGSKA (reference sequence). The DNA of the CDR3 is TGCAGTGCCAATAGCGGGGGGGCCGATAATGAGCAGTTCTTC. As protein: CSANSGGADNEQFF.

Concerning this clonotype itself: The junction shows a germline mismatch at one end, possibly a read error. The CDR3 DNA reads TGCGTCAGCAGCCCATCGACTAGCGGGGCAGATACGCAGTATTTT. This encodes CVSSPSTSGADTQYF. V is TRBV5-1 and J is TRBJ2-3; 11 positions match TRBD2. The CDR3 runs to 15 residues. Per the germline V gene, CDR1 is SGHRS and CDR2 is YFSETQ.

This chain connects TRBV7-9 to TRBJ1-3; 8 positions match TRBD1. The CDR3 length is 15 residues. V dropped 1 base and J dropped 2; count of bases not matched to a gene: 1. In germline, CDR1 is SEHNR, CDR2 FQNEAQ (reference sequence). The CDR3 loop is CASSLVQGAGNTIYF. In nucleotides, the CDR3 is TGTGCCAGCAGCTTAGTACAGGGGGCTGGAAACACCATATATTTT.

The sample holds many counts of this clonotype. The chain has TRBV20-1 and TRBJ2-7; 10 nucleotides match TRBD2. The CDR3 is 14 residues long. The germline V gene encodes CDR1 DFQATT and CDR2 SNEGSKA (reference sequence). The V segment lost 5 bases and the J segment 0 bases; nucleotides outside the gene matches: 4. The CDR3 coding sequence is TGCAGTGCTCTACTAGCGGGGAGCTCCTACGAGCAGTACGTC. Encoded protein: CSALLAGSSYEQYV.

There are a few counts of this clonotype. This chain uses TRBV25-1 with TRBJ2-6; either TRBD1 or TRBD2 may supply D (5 bases each). Trimming stripped 3 bases from V and 4 bases from J, with 13 bases between. This CDR3 is 16 amino acids long. CDR1 is MGHDK and CDR2 is SYGVNS in the germline V gene. CDR3 nucleotide sequence: TGTGCCAGCAGTGACCCGAGGGGTTCCGGGGCCAACGTCCTGACTTTC. Translated: CASSDPRGSGANVLTF.

This clonotype was seen ten or more times. V gene TRBV29-1 combines with J gene TRBJ2-7, with D perhaps matching TRBD1 (5 bases). The CDR3 loop spans 13 amino acids. The ends were cut back, 3 bases at V and 0 bases at J, with 9 bases in the middle. The germline gives CDR1 SQVTM, CDR2 ANQGSEA. In DNA, the CDR3 is TGCAGCGTTGAGGGCAGGGCCTCCTACGAGCAGTACTTC. Translating gives CSVEGRASYEQYF.

The sample holds many counts of this clonotype. The chain recombines TRBV24-1 with TRBJ2-5, with TRBD1 matching over 9 bases. V dropped 3 bases and J dropped 5; count of bases not matched to a gene: 6. This CDR3 is built from 15 residues. Germline V gene data show CDR1 as KGHDR and CDR2 as SFDVKD. CDR3: CATSDPGQGKETQYF. The CDR3 DNA sequence: TGTGCCACCAGTGATCCCGGACAGGGGAAGGAGACCCAGTACTTC.

As concerns this clonotype: A much larger clone lies a single base off, so this may be a read error. The chain links TRBV12-3 or TRBV12-4 to TRBJ2-1, with 8 bases matching TRBD1. The CDR3 is 14 amino acids. The junction had 12 bases not matched to a gene; V was cut back by 8 bases and J by 9 bases. The CDR3 DNA reads TGTGCCAGCCGTAGTACCGACAGGGGATCTGAGCAGTTCTTC. Protein: CASRSTDRGSEQFF.

The V gene is TRBV11-1, the J gene TRBJ2-7, with D perhaps matching TRBD1 (6 bases). Germline V gene sequence: CDR1 SGHAT, CDR2 FQDESV (reference sequence). Between the trimmed V and J ends, which lost 8 bases and 0 bases, there was a span of 8 bases. The CDR3 runs 12 residues. The CDR3 nucleotides are TGTGCCAGCCAGGGGTTCTCCTACGAGCAGTACGTC. Its translation is CASQGFSYEQYV.

This clonotype was seen many times. The genes are TRBV15 and TRBJ1-3; no reliable D call. This CDR3 is built from 15 residues. Looked up from germline, CDR1 is LNHNV and CDR2 is YYDKDF (reference sequence). V shed 0 bases and J shed 2 bases, with 8 bases lying between them. The CDR3 nucleotides read TGTGCCACCAGCAGAGATCGGGGTACTGGAAACACCATATATTTT. Protein product: CATSRDRGTGNTIYF.

This chain joins TRBV25-1 and TRBJ1-1, with D tentatively TRBD1 (5 bases). Germline V CDR1 and CDR2: MGHDK, SYGVNS. Deletions cut 3 bases from V and 3 bases from J, with 17 bases between. This CDR3 is built from 16 residues. The CDR3 region is CASSETLRRGDTEAFF. In nucleotides, the CDR3 is TGTGCCAGCAGTGAGACTCTGCGACGGGGGGACACTGAAGCTTTCTTT.

The chain joins TRBV15 to TRBJ2-5; TRBD1 matches 7 bases. V shed 4 bases and J 0 bases; nucleotides not matched to a gene: 2. Germline lookup yields CDR1 LNHNV and CDR2 YYDKDF (reference sequence). The CDR3 runs to 14 residues. The CDR3 reads CATSKGGYQETQYF. The DNA of the CDR3 is TGTGCCACCAGCAAAGGGGGCTACCAAGAGACCCAGTACTTC. The whole variable domain, remainder taken from reference TRBV15 and TRBJ2-5, is DAMVIQNPRYQVTQFGKPVTLSCSQTLNHNVMYWYQQKSSQAPKLLFHYYDKDFNNEADTPDNFQSRRPNTSFCFLDIRSPGLGDTAMYLCATSKGGYQETQYFGPGTRLLVL.

On this clonotype itself: This clone may be a read error of a much larger clone one base away. V and J are TRBV4-3 and TRBJ1-5; no clear D. The CDR3 length is 13 residues. V gave up 4 bases and J gave up 9 bases, with 13 bases separating them. The germline V gene has CDR1 LGHNA and CDR2 YSLEER. DNA for the CDR3: TGCGCCAGCAGCCTGCTAGGTGGTCGGCCCCAGCATTTT. Translated, it gives CASSLLGGRPQHF.

V gene TRBV28 combines with J gene TRBJ2-7; D uncertain. The CDR3 totals 12 residues. V was shortened by 4 bases and J by 4 bases, with 8 bases between the two germline ends. Germline V CDR1 and CDR2: MDHEN, SYDVKM. In nucleotides, the CDR3 is TGTGCCAGCAGTTCCAACCGATACGAGCAGTACGTC. It is translated as CASSSNRYEQYV.

V usage is TRBV4-1 and J usage is TRBJ2-3; D might be TRBD2 (6 bases). CDR1 and CDR2 from the germline V gene are MGHRA and YSYEKL. V gave up 0 bases and J gave up 6 bases, with 16 bases separating them. The length of the CDR3 is 16 residues. For the CDR3, the DNA is TGCGCCAGCAGCCAAGAAGTGGGGGGAGCGGCGGATACGCAGTATTTT. This gives the protein CASSQEVGGAADTQYF.

This clonotype was seen many times. The V and J genes are TRBV20-1 and TRBJ2-3, with TRBD1 matching over 9 bases. CDR1 is DFQATT and CDR2 is SNEGSKA in the germline V gene (reference sequence). The trim removed 7 bases at V and 4 bases at J, leaving 6 bases unmatched. The CDR3 is made up of 13 amino acids. DNA for the CDR3: TGCAGTGTTACGGGACAGGGAGCAGATACGCAGTATTTT. This sequence encodes CSVTGQGADTQYF.

The sample holds many counts of this clonotype. The junction departs from germline at one end; a sequencing error may be responsible. This chain's CDR3 is CCVGRDDKNIQYF. The CDR3 DNA sequence: TGCTGCGTTGGCCGGGATGACAAAAACATTCAGTACTTC. V is TRBV29-1 and J is TRBJ2-4; the D gene is possibly TRBD2 (5 bases). CDR3 length: 13 residues. Germline V gene sequence: CDR1 SQVTM, CDR2 ANQGSEA.

The chain employs TRBV18 and TRBJ2-1; D gene uncertain. The CDR3 covers 14 residues. Per the germline V gene, CDR1 is KGHSH and CDR2 is LQKENI. The V gene lost 3 bases and the J gene lost 3 bases, with 9 bases spanning the gap. The CDR3, as DNA: TGTGCCAGCTCACCGGCACACCTCTACAATGAGCAGTTCTTC. Translated, it gives CASSPAHLYNEQFF.

The V gene is TRBV4-1, the J gene TRBJ2-2; D not certain. Germline V lookup: CDR1 MGHRA, CDR2 YSYEKL. V lost 0 bases and J lost 5, with 7 bases in between. This CDR3 has 14 amino acids. The CDR3 DNA is TGCGCCAGCAGCCAAGATGAGGCAACCGGGGAGCTGTTTTTT. Translating gives CASSQDEATGELFF.

In this sample, this clonotype turned up many times. J is TRBJ1-5 and V is TRBV20-1, with 9 bases identical to TRBD1. The CDR3 spans 15 residues. Germline values: CDR1 DFQATT, CDR2 SNEGSKA (reference sequence). V gave up 2 bases and J gave up 2 bases; unmatched junction bases: 4. The CDR3 region is CSARPGQGGNQPQHF. In DNA form, the CDR3 reads TGCAGTGCTAGACCGGGACAGGGTGGCAATCAGCCCCAGCATTTT.

This clonotype was observed a handful of times. The chain employs TRBV11-1 and TRBJ2-7; 9 bases line up with TRBD1. Germline values: CDR1 SGHAT, CDR2 FQDESV (reference sequence). V lost 5 bases, J lost 2 bases, and 7 bases stayed unmatched. The CDR3 is made up of 15 amino acids. CDR3 residues: CASSHLTGGTYEQYF. CDR3 sequence (DNA): TGTGCCAGCAGCCACCTGACAGGGGGAACCTACGAGCAGTACTTC.

Ten or more counts support this clonotype. The chain employs TRBV20-1 and TRBJ2-5; possibly TRBD1 for D (6 bases). The CDR3 runs to 14 residues. V lost 5 bases, J lost 4 bases, and 17 bases lay in between. CDR1 is DFQATT, CDR2 SNEGSKA, per germline (reference sequence). The CDR3 bases are TGCAGTGCTCCTAGGACAGAGAGCGGAGAGACCCAGTACTTC. It is translated as CSAPRTESGETQYF.

There are many counts of this clonotype. The chain has TRBV29-1 and TRBJ2-3; D remains ambiguous. The CDR3 is 15 residues long. CDR1 SQVTM and CDR2 ANQGSEA come from the germline V gene. Trimming took 7 bases from V and 1 from J, leaving 18 bases between them. CDR3 loop: CSAYPQGRGTDTQYF. CDR3 sequence (DNA): TGCAGCGCATACCCTCAAGGCCGGGGCACAGATACGCAGTATTTT.

The chain has TRBV12-3 or TRBV12-4 and TRBJ2-7, with a possible D match to TRBD1 (6 bases). The CDR3 is made up of 15 amino acids. CDR3 nucleotide sequence: TGTACCTTCAGTGGGGACATACTTAGCTCCTACGAGCAGTACTTC. Translating it yields CTFSGDILSSYEQYF.

This clonotype occurred once. A much larger clonotype is one base distant, so this may be a read error. V usage is TRBV20-1 and J usage is TRBJ2-5; TRBD2 matches at 7 bases. CDR3 length: 13 amino acids. Per the germline V gene, CDR1 is DFQATT and CDR2 is SNEGSKA (reference sequence). In DNA, the CDR3 is TGCAGTGCTAAAGCCGGGACTAAGGAGACCCAGCACTTC. Its protein is CSAKAGTKETQHF.

The chain joins TRBV27 to TRBJ1-2; the D gene is possibly TRBD1 (6 bases). The CDR3 is 14 residues long. Germline V gene lookup returns CDR1 MNHEY and CDR2 SMNVEV (reference sequence). The V gene lost 5 bases and the J gene lost 1 base, with 11 bases spanning the gap. The CDR3 DNA reads as TGTGCCAGCAGTCCACGACAGGTTAACTATGGCTACACCTTC. Translation gives CASSPRQVNYGYTF.

This clonotype was seen repeatedly, ten times or more. This chain connects TRBV29-1 to TRBJ2-5, with D possibly being TRBD2 (5 bases). Germline CDR1 and CDR2: SQVTM and ANQGSEA. The CDR3 loop spans 14 amino acids. V was trimmed by 7 bases and J by 5 bases, leaving 20 bases between them. The CDR3 reads CSAQDGEGYETQYF. CDR3 nucleotide sequence: TGCAGCGCCCAAGACGGGGAAGGGTATGAGACCCAGTACTTC.

Worth noting for this clonotype: A much larger clone is a single base away; this may be a read error. This chain connects TRBV20-1 to TRBJ2-3, with 11 bases fitting TRBD1. The CDR3 is 16 residues long. The V gene's germline CDR1 is DFQATT and CDR2 SNEGSKA (reference sequence). CDR3: CSARALGQGATDTPYF. The CDR3 bases are TGCAGTGCTAGAGCCCTCGGACAGGGGGCAACAGATACGCCGTATTTT.